The 5 T cell receptor beta chains below come from one sample, sequenced in a study of shared clonotypes between healthy human individuals. Generated by immunoSEQ multiplex PCR, the TCRdb table keeps only in-frame clones and is missing some. The sample records 850,000 to 1,100,000 clones, approximately 77% being singletons. The sequenced sample consisted of memory CD4+ T cells from PBMCs. The subset was: CD45RA-negative fraction. These receptor sequences come from a young man in good health. Some clones in this sample may be carry-over from other donors' samples.

This chain links TRBV9 with TRBJ1-1; perhaps TRBD1 as D (5 bases). Trimming left V 2 bases short and J 3 bases short, with 14 bases between. This CDR3 region has 15 residues. Per the germline V gene, CDR1 is SGDLS and CDR2 is YYNGEE. CDR3 coding DNA: TGTGCCAGCAGCGTTGAGCCGGGACGGTACACTGAAGCTTTCTTT. Its translation is CASSVEPGRYTEAFF.

A single count supports this clone. The chain uses TRBV6-5 and TRBJ2-1; D is ambiguous. Per germline, CDR1 MNHEY and CDR2 SVGAGI. The CDR3 is 12 residues long. V was clipped by 2 bases and J by 7 bases, with 6 bases between them. CDR3 sequence reads: CASSYTRNEQFF. The CDR3 DNA is TGTGCCAGCAGTTACACAAGGAATGAGCAGTTCTTC.

The chain employs TRBV5-1 and TRBJ2-3; TRBD2 might be the D (6 bases). CDR3 length: 15 residues. Germline assignment: CDR1 SGHRS and CDR2 YFSETQ. The germline V and J ends were trimmed by 0 bases and 1 base, with 9 bases remaining between them. Here the CDR3 reads CASSLVSSGTDTQYF. In DNA form, the CDR3 reads TGCGCCAGCAGCTTGGTCTCTAGCGGCACAGATACGCAGTATTTT.

The chain combines TRBV5-8 with TRBJ1-1, with 10 bases identical to TRBD1. The CDR3 spans 14 residues. Germline V gives CDR1 SGHTS, CDR2 YDEGEE. The J segment lost 4 bases and the V segment lost 6 bases, leaving 6 bases of the junction unmatched. The CDR3 DNA reads TGTGCCAGCACTGACAGGGGGCACTTCACTGAAGCTTTCTTT. This gives the protein CASTDRGHFTEAFF.

This chain uses TRBV6-6 with TRBJ2-7; D could derive from TRBD1 or TRBD2 (5 bases each). The CDR3 extends over 14 amino acids. V was trimmed by 5 bases and J by 6 bases, leaving 17 bases between them. Germline V gene sequence: CDR1 MNHNY, CDR2 SVGAGI (reference sequence). The CDR3 sequence: CASSPPGRPFEQYF. The DNA for the CDR3 is TGTGCCAGCAGTCCGCCGGGACGGCCTTTCGAGCAGTACTTC.